This is a list of T cell receptor beta chains from one sample in a study of cytomegalovirus exposure and HLA in healthy donors. The table came from immunoSEQ multiplex PCR; TCRdb's copy has only in-frame clones and leaves some out. Among about 180,000 clones listed, 70% to 75% were seen once. Sequenced material: PBMCs. Source of these receptors: a male donor in good health and CMV-seronegative. Both conserved end residues are part of each CDR3. The order of the fields is clone size, J gene, V gene, D gene, CDR3 protein, CDR3 DNA. D genes are given only for firm matches. Clone size is shown for a subset of rows, as once, few, many or a class of expanded clone.

abundance: .
j_gene: TRBJ1-5
v_gene: TRBV5-6
d_gene: TRBD1
CDR3aa: CASSYYRTGNLNQPQHF
CDR3nt: TGTGCCAGCAGCTACTATAGGACAGGGAATCTCAATCAGCCCCAGCATTTT

abundance: .
j_gene: TRBJ1-2
v_gene: TRBV6-6
d_gene: .
CDR3aa: CASSPAWESYGYTF
CDR3nt: TGTGCCAGCAGTCCCGCGTGGGAGTCGTATGGCTACACCTTC

abundance: .
j_gene: TRBJ2-5
v_gene: TRBV11-2
d_gene: TRBD1
CDR3aa: CASSLRKRDRGEETQYF
CDR3nt: TGTGCCAGCAGCTTACGAAAAAGGGACAGGGGTGAAGAGACCCAGTACTTC

abundance: .
j_gene: TRBJ2-3
v_gene: TRBV11-1
d_gene: .
CDR3aa: CASSSLVADTQYF
CDR3nt: TGTGCCAGCAGCTCACTAGTGGCAGATACGCAGTATTTT

abundance: .
j_gene: TRBJ1-2
v_gene: TRBV29-1
d_gene: .
CDR3aa: CSVRITKGYTF
CDR3nt: TGCAGCGTGAGGATAACTAAGGGCTACACCTTC

abundance: .
j_gene: TRBJ2-5
v_gene: TRBV15
d_gene: .
CDR3aa: CATSREAGQETQYF
CDR3nt: TGTGCCACCAGCAGAGAAGCGGGCCAAGAGACCCAGTACTTC

abundance: .
j_gene: TRBJ1-2
v_gene: TRBV6-5
d_gene: .
CDR3aa: CASSPGSVGYTF
CDR3nt: TGTGCCAGCAGCCCCGGGTCTGTCGGCTACACCTTC

abundance: .
j_gene: TRBJ2-7
v_gene: TRBV25-1
d_gene: .
CDR3aa: CASSGGYKEREQYF
CDR3nt: TGTGCCAGCAGTGGAGGGTATAAGGAGAGAGAGCAGTACTTC

abundance: .
j_gene: TRBJ2-5
v_gene: TRBV11-2
d_gene: TRBD2
CDR3aa: CASSPGLAEKTQYF
CDR3nt: TGTGCCAGCAGCCCGGGACTAGCTGAGAAGACCCAGTACTTC

abundance: .
j_gene: TRBJ2-1
v_gene: TRBV29-1
d_gene: .
CDR3aa: CSVARQTGDNEQFF
CDR3nt: TGCAGCGTCGCGAGACAGACAGGTGACAATGAGCAGTTCTTC

abundance: .
j_gene: TRBJ1-4
v_gene: TRBV23-1
d_gene: .
CDR3aa: CASSQSKDSTPRWEKLFF
CDR3nt: TGCGCCAGCAGTCAATCGAAGGACAGCACGCCCCGGTGGGAAAAACTGTTTTTT

abundance: .
j_gene: TRBJ1-5
v_gene: TRBV4-1
d_gene: .
CDR3aa: CASSPGELSNQPQHF
CDR3nt: TGCGCCAGCAGTCCAGGGGAACTTAGCAATCAGCCCCAGCATTTT

abundance: .
j_gene: TRBJ2-7
v_gene: TRBV4-2
d_gene: .
CDR3aa: CASSRGAGVRGEQYF
CDR3nt: TGTGCCAGCAGCCGGGGCGCAGGGGTAAGGGGGGAGCAGTACTTC

abundance: few
j_gene: TRBJ1-2
v_gene: TRBV15
d_gene: .
CDR3aa: CATSRESGGGYTF
CDR3nt: TGTGCCACCAGCAGAGAAAGCGGTGGAGGCTACACCTTC

abundance: few
j_gene: TRBJ1-3
v_gene: TRBV2
d_gene: .
CDR3aa: CASSSQGTGNTIYF
CDR3nt: TGTGCCAGCAGCTCGCAGGGTACGGGAAACACCATATATTTT

abundance: .
j_gene: TRBJ2-7
v_gene: TRBV6-1
d_gene: TRBD2
CDR3aa: CASSEATSGRGEQYF
CDR3nt: TGTGCCAGCAGTGAAGCAACTAGCGGGAGGGGCGAGCAGTACTTC

abundance: .
j_gene: TRBJ1-3
v_gene: TRBV6-1
d_gene: .
CDR3aa: CASSESMGQRYPGNTIYF
CDR3nt: TGTGCCAGCAGTGAAAGTATGGGACAACGTTATCCCGGAAACACCATATATTTT

abundance: .
j_gene: TRBJ2-1
v_gene: TRBV5-1
d_gene: .
CDR3aa: CASSPQGLNEQFF
CDR3nt: TGCGCCAGCAGCCCCCAGGGTTTGAATGAGCAGTTCTTC

abundance: once
j_gene: TRBJ2-3
v_gene: TRBV27
d_gene: .
CDR3aa: CASSLGHPDTQYF
CDR3nt: TGTGCCAGCAGTCTAGGCCACCCAGATACGCAGTATTTT

abundance: few
j_gene: TRBJ2-1
v_gene: TRBV6-4
d_gene: TRBD2
CDR3aa: CASSDSGTRGNEQFF
CDR3nt: TGTGCCAGCAGTGACTCCGGGACTAGGGGCAATGAGCAGTTCTTC

abundance: .
j_gene: TRBJ1-5
v_gene: TRBV10-2
d_gene: TRBD1
CDR3aa: CASSEKEGAGGNQPQHF
CDR3nt: TGCGCCAGCAGTGAGAAGGAGGGGGCAGGGGGCAATCAGCCCCAGCATTTT

abundance: .
j_gene: TRBJ2-5
v_gene: TRBV6-1
d_gene: .
CDR3aa: CASSSQVGETQYF
CDR3nt: TGTGCCAGCAGTAGTCAGGTGGGAGAGACCCAGTACTTC

abundance: .
j_gene: TRBJ2-3
v_gene: TRBV11-1
d_gene: .
CDR3aa: CASSYGTLELDTQYF
CDR3nt: TGTGCCAGCAGCTACGGGACTCTCGAACTAGATACGCAGTATTTT

abundance: .
j_gene: TRBJ2-7
v_gene: TRBV7-2
d_gene: TRBD1
CDR3aa: CASSLTGTGSYEQYF
CDR3nt: TGTGCCAGCAGCCTAACCGGGACAGGGTCCTACGAGCAGTACTTC

abundance: .
j_gene: TRBJ2-1
v_gene: TRBV6-4
d_gene: .
CDR3aa: CASSDGLAEGNEQFF
CDR3nt: TGTGCCAGCAGTGATGGGCTAGCAGAAGGAAATGAGCAGTTCTTC

abundance: few
j_gene: TRBJ1-3
v_gene: TRBV12-5
d_gene: .
CDR3aa: CASGRQSSGNTIYF
CDR3nt: TGTGCTAGTGGGCGGCAGAGCTCTGGAAACACCATATATTTT

abundance: .
j_gene: TRBJ1-2
v_gene: TRBV6-5
d_gene: .
CDR3aa: CASSYDQGSGGYTF
CDR3nt: TGTGCCAGCAGTTACGATCAGGGGTCCGGGGGCTACACCTTC

abundance: once
j_gene: TRBJ1-1
v_gene: TRBV5-1
d_gene: .
CDR3aa: CASSFAGTDTEAFF
CDR3nt: TGCGCCAGCAGCTTCGCCGGGACTGACACTGAAGCTTTCTTT

abundance: few
j_gene: TRBJ2-1
v_gene: TRBV7-3
d_gene: TRBD2
CDR3aa: CASSLTWRRLASSKLPDDEQFF
CDR3nt: TGTGCCAGCAGCTTAACCTGGCGTCGACTAGCAAGCTCAAAGCTCCCCGACGATGAGCAGTTCTTC

abundance: .
j_gene: TRBJ2-6
v_gene: TRBV19
d_gene: .
CDR3aa: CASGSRGLRSGANVLTF
CDR3nt: TGTGCCAGTGGAAGCAGGGGCCTGCGGTCGGGGGCCAACGTCCTGACTTTC

abundance: .
j_gene: TRBJ1-5
v_gene: TRBV7-6
d_gene: TRBD1
CDR3aa: CASATGAGNQPQHF
CDR3nt: TGTGCCTCAGCCACAGGGGCCGGCAATCAGCCCCAGCATTTT

abundance: .
j_gene: TRBJ2-1
v_gene: TRBV7-7
d_gene: .
CDR3aa: CASSLSRYNEQFF
CDR3nt: TGTGCCAGCAGCTTGTCTAGATACAATGAGCAGTTCTTC

abundance: once
j_gene: TRBJ2-1
v_gene: TRBV25-1
d_gene: .
CDR3aa: CASSMGGGLYNEQFF
CDR3nt: TGTGCCAGCAGTATGGGAGGTGGGCTATACAATGAGCAGTTCTTC

abundance: .
j_gene: TRBJ1-5
v_gene: TRBV6-5
d_gene: TRBD1
CDR3aa: CASSSQGAGNQPQHF
CDR3nt: TGTGCCAGCAGTTCACAGGGGGCCGGGAATCAGCCCCAGCATTTT

abundance: .
j_gene: TRBJ1-2
v_gene: TRBV5-1
d_gene: TRBD1
CDR3aa: CASSPRGQGNYGYTF
CDR3nt: TGCGCCAGCAGCCCACGGGGACAGGGAAACTATGGCTACACCTTC

abundance: .
j_gene: TRBJ1-4
v_gene: TRBV19
d_gene: TRBD1
CDR3aa: CASSTLNRGLEKLFF
CDR3nt: TGTGCCAGTAGTACCCTAAACAGGGGGCTTGAAAAACTGTTTTTT

abundance: .
j_gene: TRBJ1-1
v_gene: TRBV12-5
d_gene: TRBD1
CDR3aa: CASEWTGDTEAFF
CDR3nt: TGTGCTAGTGAGTGGACAGGGGACACTGAAGCTTTCTTT

abundance: .
j_gene: TRBJ2-3
v_gene: TRBV7-3
d_gene: .
CDR3aa: CASSLVQGPTDTQYF
CDR3nt: TGTGCCAGCAGCTTAGTACAGGGCCCTACAGATACGCAGTATTTT